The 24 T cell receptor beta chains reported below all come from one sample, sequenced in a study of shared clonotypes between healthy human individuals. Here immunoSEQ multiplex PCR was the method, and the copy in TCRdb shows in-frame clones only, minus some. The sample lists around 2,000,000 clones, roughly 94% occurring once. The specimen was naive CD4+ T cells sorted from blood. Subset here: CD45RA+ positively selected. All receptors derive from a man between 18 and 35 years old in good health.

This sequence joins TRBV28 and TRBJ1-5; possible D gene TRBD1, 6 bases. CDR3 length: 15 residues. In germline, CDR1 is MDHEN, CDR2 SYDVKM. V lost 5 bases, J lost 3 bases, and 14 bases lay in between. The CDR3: CASSPATGNNQPQHF. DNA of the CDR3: TGTGCCAGCAGTCCCGCGACAGGCAACAATCAGCCCCAGCATTTT.

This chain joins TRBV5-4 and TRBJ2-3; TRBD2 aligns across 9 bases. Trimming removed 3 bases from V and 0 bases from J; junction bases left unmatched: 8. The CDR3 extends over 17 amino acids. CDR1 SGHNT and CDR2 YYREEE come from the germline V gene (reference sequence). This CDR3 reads CASSSYKREASTDTQYF. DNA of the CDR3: TGTGCCAGCAGCTCCTATAAGCGGGAGGCTAGCACAGATACGCAGTATTTT.

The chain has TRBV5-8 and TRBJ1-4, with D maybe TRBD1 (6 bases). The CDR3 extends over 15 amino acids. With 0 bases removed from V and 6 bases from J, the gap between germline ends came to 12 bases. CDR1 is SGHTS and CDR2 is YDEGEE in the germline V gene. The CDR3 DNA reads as TGTGCCAGCAGCTTGGTAACAGGGAACGATGAAAAACTGTTTTTT. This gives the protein CASSLVTGNDEKLFF.

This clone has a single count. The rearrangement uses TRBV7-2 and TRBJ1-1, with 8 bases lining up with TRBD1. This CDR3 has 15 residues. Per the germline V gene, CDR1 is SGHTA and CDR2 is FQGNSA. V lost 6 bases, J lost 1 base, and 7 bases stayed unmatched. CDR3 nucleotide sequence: TGTGCCAGCAGACCGACAGGGGCCTCGAACACTGAAGCTTTCTTT. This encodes CASRPTGASNTEAFF.

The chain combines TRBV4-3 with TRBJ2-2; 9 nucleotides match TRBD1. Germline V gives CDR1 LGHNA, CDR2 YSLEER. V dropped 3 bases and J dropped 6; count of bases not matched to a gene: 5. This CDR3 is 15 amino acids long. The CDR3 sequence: CASSHFGQGPGELFF. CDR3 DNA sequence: TGCGCCAGCAGCCACTTCGGACAGGGGCCCGGGGAGCTGTTTTTT.

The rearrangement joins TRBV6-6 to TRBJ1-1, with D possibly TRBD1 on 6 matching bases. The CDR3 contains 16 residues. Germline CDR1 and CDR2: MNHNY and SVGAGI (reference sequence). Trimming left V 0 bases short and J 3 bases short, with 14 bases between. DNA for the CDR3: TGTGCCAGCAGTTACTCCAGGGGCGCCTCGCACACTGAAGCTTTCTTT. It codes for CASSYSRGASHTEAFF.

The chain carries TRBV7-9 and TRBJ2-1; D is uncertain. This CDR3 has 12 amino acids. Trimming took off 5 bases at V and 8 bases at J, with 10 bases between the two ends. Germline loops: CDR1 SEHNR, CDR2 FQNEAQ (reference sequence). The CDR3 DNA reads TGTGCCAGCAGCCAGAGACCCTATGAGCAGTTCTTC. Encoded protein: CASSQRPYEQFF.

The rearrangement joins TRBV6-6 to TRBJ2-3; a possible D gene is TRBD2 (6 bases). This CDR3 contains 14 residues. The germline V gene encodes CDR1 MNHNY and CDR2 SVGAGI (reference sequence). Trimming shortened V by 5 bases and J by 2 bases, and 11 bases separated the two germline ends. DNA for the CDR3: TGTGCCAGCAGTGGGGGGAAGTTCACAGATACGCAGTATTTT. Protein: CASSGGKFTDTQYF.

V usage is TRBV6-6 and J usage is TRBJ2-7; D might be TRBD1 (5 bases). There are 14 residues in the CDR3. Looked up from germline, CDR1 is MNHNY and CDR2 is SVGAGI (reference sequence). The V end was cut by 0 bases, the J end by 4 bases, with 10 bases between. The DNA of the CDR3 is TGTGCCAGCAGTTACTCTAGTCAGGGTTACGAGCAGTACTTC. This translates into CASSYSSQGYEQYF.

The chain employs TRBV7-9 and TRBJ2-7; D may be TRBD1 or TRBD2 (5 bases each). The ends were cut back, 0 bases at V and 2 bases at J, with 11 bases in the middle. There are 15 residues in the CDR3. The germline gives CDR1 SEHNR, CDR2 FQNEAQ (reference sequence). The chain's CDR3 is CASSLAGPQTYEQYF. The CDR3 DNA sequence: TGTGCCAGCAGCTTAGCGGGACCTCAGACCTACGAGCAGTACTTC.

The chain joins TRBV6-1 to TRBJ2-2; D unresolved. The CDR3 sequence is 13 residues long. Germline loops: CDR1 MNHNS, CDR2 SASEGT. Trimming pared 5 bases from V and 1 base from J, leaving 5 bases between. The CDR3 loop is CASSTRNTGELFF. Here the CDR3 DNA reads TGTGCCAGCAGTACCCGGAACACCGGGGAGCTGTTTTTT.

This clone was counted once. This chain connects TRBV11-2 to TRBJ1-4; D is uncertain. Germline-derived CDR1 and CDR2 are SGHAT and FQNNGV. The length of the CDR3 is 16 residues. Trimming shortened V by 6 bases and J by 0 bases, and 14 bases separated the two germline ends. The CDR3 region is CASRKAGTATNEKLFF. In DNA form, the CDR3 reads TGTGCCAGCAGGAAAGCTGGTACAGCAACTAATGAAAAACTGTTTTTT.

CDR3 loop: CSVEAGLLGDTEAFF. The CDR3 nucleotides read TGCAGCGTTGAGGCTGGACTCCTCGGGGACACTGAAGCTTTCTTT. The J gene is TRBJ1-1, the V gene TRBV29-1; D gene unclear. CDR1 is SQVTM and CDR2 is ANQGSEA in the germline V gene. V lost 3 bases and J 3 bases, leaving 17 bases between the germline ends. The length of the CDR3 is 15 residues.

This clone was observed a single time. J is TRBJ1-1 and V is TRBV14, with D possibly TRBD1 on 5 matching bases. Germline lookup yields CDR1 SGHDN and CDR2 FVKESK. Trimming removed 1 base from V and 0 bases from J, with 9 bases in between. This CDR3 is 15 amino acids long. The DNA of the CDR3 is TGTGCCAGCAGCCAAGGAAGCAGGGTGAACACTGAAGCTTTCTTT. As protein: CASSQGSRVNTEAFF.

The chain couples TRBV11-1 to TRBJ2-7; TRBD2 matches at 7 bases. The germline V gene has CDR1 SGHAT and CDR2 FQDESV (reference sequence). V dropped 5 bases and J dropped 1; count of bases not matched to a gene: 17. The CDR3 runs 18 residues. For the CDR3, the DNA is TGTGCCAGCAGCCCGTCCAATCCGGGAGGTGGTGGATCCTACGAGCAGTACTTC. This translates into CASSPSNPGGGGSYEQYF.

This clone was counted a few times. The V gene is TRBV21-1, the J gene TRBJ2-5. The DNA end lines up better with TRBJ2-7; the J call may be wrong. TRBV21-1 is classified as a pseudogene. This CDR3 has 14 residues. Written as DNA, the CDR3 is TGTGCCAGCACCGTACGAGAGGGGACCGACGAGCAGTACTTC. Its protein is CASTVREGTDEQYF.

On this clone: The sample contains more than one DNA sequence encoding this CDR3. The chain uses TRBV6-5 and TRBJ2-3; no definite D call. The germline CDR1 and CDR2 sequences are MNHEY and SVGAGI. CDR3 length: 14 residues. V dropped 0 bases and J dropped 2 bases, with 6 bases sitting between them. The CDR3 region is CASSYSPFTDTQYF. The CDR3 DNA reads TGTGCCAGCAGTTACTCTCCTTTCACAGATACGCAGTATTTT.

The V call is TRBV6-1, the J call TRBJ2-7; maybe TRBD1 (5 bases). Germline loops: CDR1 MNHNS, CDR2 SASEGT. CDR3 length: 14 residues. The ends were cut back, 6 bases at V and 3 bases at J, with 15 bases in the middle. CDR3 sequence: CASRGAWRSYEQYF. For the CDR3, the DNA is TGTGCCAGCAGAGGGGCATGGCGAAGCTACGAGCAGTACTTC.

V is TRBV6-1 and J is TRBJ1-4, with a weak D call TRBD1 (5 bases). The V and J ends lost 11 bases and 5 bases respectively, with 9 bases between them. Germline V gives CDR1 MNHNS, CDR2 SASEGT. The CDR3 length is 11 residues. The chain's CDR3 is CAAGTNEKLFF. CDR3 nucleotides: TGTGCCGCCGGGACGAATGAAAAACTGTTTTTT.

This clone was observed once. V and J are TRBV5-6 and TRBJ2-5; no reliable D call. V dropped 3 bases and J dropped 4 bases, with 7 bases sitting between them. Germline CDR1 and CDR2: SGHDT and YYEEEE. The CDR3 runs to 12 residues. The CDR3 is CASSSPGETQYF. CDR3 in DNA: TGTGCCAGCAGCTCGCCTGGAGAGACCCAGTACTTC.

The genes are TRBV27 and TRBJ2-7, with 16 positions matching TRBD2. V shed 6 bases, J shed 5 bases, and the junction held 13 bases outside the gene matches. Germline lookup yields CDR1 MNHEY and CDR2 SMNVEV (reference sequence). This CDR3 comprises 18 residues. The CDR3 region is CASSKPGLAGGLSHEQYF. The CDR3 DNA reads TGTGCCAGCAGCAAACCGGGACTAGCGGGAGGGCTCTCTCACGAGCAGTACTTC.

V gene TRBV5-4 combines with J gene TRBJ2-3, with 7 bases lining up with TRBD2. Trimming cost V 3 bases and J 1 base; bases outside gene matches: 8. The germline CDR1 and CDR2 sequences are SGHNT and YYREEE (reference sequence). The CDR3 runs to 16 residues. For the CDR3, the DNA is TGTGCCAGCAGCTCGGCGGAGCGGGGCCGCACAGATACGCAGTATTTT. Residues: CASSSAERGRTDTQYF. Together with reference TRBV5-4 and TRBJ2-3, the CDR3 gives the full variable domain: ETGVTQSPTHLIKTRGQQVTLRCSSQSGHNTVSWYQQALGQGPQFIFQYYREEENGRGNFPPRFSGLQFPNYSSELNVNALELDDSALYLCASSSAERGRTDTQYFGPGTRLTVL.

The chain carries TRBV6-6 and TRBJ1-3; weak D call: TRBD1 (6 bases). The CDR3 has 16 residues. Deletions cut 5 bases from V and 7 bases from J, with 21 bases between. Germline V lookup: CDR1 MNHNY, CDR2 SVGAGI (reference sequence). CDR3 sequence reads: CASSKQQGIQSNTIYF. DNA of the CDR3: TGTGCCAGCAGTAAGCAACAGGGAATTCAAAGCAACACCATATATTTT.

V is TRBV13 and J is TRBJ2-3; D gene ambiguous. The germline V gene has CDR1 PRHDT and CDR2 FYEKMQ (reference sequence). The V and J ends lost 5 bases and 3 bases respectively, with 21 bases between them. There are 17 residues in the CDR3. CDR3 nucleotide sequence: TGTGCCAGCAGCCCCGACCCATGGGATCACACTACAGATACGCAGTATTTT. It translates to CASSPDPWDHTTDTQYF.